This passage covers 15 T cell receptor beta chains from one sample sequenced in a study of identifying expanded T cells in peripheral blood. Measured with immunoSEQ multiplex PCR; TCRdb has only the in-frame clones, and not every one. Among nearly 60,000 clones listed, roughly 89% were seen once. Sequences were obtained from blood. Receptor source: a person between 18 and 75 years old in good health.

The V gene is TRBV2, the J gene TRBJ2-7; TRBD2 aligns across 11 bases. Trimming cost V 6 bases and J 3 bases; bases outside gene matches: 7. CDR1 SNHLY and CDR2 FYNNEI come from the germline V gene. The CDR3 totals 15 residues. In DNA, the CDR3 is TGTGCCAGCAGCTGGACTAGCGGGTACTTCTACGAGCAGTACTTC. It translates to CASSWTSGYFYEQYF. The full variable domain, its missing parts supplied by reference TRBV2 and TRBJ2-7, is EPEVTQTPSHQVTQMGQEVILRCVPISNHLYFYWYRQILGQKVEFLVSFYNNEISEKSEIFDDQFSVERPDGSNFTLKIRSTKLEDSAMYFCASSWTSGYFYEQYFGPGTRLTVT.

This chain connects TRBV11-2 to TRBJ2-4, with D perhaps TRBD2 (6 bases). This CDR3 has 17 residues. V lost 1 base to trimming and J lost 5 bases, with 18 bases between them. Germline CDR1 SGHAT, CDR2 FQNNGV. Here the CDR3 reads CASSLGPTGVRENIQYF. The CDR3 region has the DNA TGTGCCAGCAGCTTAGGACCCACGGGGGTTCGCGAAAACATTCAGTACTTC. Variable domain in full (rest from reference TRBV11-2 and TRBJ2-4): EAGVAQSPRYKIIEKRQSVAFWCNPISGHATLYWYQQILGQGPKLLIQFQNNGVVDDSQLPKDRFSAERLKGVDSTLKIQPAKLEDSAVYLCASSLGPTGVRENIQYFGAGTRLSVL.

The genes are TRBV19 and TRBJ1-1; no clear D gene. Trimming removed 6 bases at V and 0 bases at J, with 8 bases between. CDR3 length: 13 residues. The germline gives CDR1 LNHDA, CDR2 SQIVND (reference sequence). CDR3: CASRNTVNTEAFF. The DNA for the CDR3 is TGTGCCAGTAGGAATACAGTGAACACTGAAGCTTTCTTT.

The CDR3 region has the DNA TGTGCCAGCAGCTCCGGACCGTTCTATGGCTACACCTTC. Protein sequence: CASSSGPFYGYTF. J is TRBJ1-2 and V is TRBV7-9; no clear D. Germline loops: CDR1 SEHNR, CDR2 FQNEAQ (reference sequence). The CDR3 has 13 residues. V dropped 4 bases and J dropped 4 bases, with 10 bases sitting between them.

This rearrangement joins TRBV29-1 to TRBJ2-1, with a tentative D call TRBD2 (5 bases). V lost 3 bases, J lost 2 bases, and 8 bases lay in between. Germline V lookup: CDR1 SQVTM, CDR2 ANQGSEA. This CDR3 contains 13 residues. This CDR3 reads CSVDGSPYNEQFF. The CDR3 bases are TGCAGCGTTGATGGGAGCCCCTACAATGAGCAGTTCTTC.

The chain links TRBV27 to TRBJ2-5; D is unclear. CDR1 and CDR2 (germline): MNHEY, SMNVEV (reference sequence). V lost 4 bases and J lost 5, with 5 bases in between. This CDR3 contains 11 residues. The CDR3 DNA follows: TGTGCCAGCAGTTCGTGGGAGACCCAGTACTTC. Translation: CASSSWETQYF.

The CDR3 bases are TGTGCCAGTAGTGCAGCAGGGGGGGGAGAGACCCAGTACTTC. Translation: CASSAAGGGETQYF. The rearrangement uses TRBV19 and TRBJ2-5; the D call may be TRBD1 or TRBD2 (7 bases each). This CDR3 comprises 14 residues. Germline V gene data show CDR1 as LNHDA and CDR2 as SQIVND (reference sequence). Trimming removed 5 bases from V and 4 bases from J, with 14 bases in between.

The rearrangement joins TRBV5-6 to TRBJ2-7, with D possibly TRBD2 on 5 matching bases. V was trimmed by 4 bases and J by 7 bases, leaving 18 bases between them. Per germline, CDR1 SGHDT and CDR2 YYEEEE. The CDR3 is 14 residues long. The DNA of the CDR3 is TGTGCCAGCAGCCCCCCGGGAATCCCAGGAGAGCAGTACTTC. Protein product: CASSPPGIPGEQYF.

This chain joins TRBV6-6 and TRBJ1-2, with a tentative D call TRBD1 (5 bases). The V end was cut by 4 bases, the J end by 4 bases, with 16 bases between. Per the germline V gene, CDR1 is MNHNY and CDR2 is SVGAGI (reference sequence). This CDR3 contains 15 residues. This CDR3 is CASSFERRASYGYTF. CDR3 coding DNA: TGTGCCAGCAGTTTTGAGCGCAGGGCGAGCTATGGCTACACCTTC.

This chain links TRBV7-8 with TRBJ2-7; no definite D call. Trimming pared 5 bases from V and 4 bases from J, leaving 9 bases between. CDR1 and CDR2 from the germline V gene are SGHVS and FQNEAQ. This CDR3 is 12 amino acids long. The CDR3 bases are TGTGCCAGCAGCCTTCCTCCTTACGAGCAGTACTTC. Residues: CASSLPPYEQYF.

The chain links TRBV28 to TRBJ2-7; a possible D gene is TRBD1 (6 bases). V was shortened by 5 bases and J by 1 base, with 18 bases between the two germline ends. This CDR3 spans 16 amino acids. Per germline, CDR1 MDHEN and CDR2 SYDVKM. The CDR3 DNA reads TGTGCCAGCAGTAGACAGCTAGGGGGAGTGTCCTACGAGCAGTACTTC. Residues: CASSRQLGGVSYEQYF.

The chain carries TRBV7-2 and TRBJ2-7; D may match TRBD1 or TRBD2 (5 bases each). Trimming left V 4 bases short and J 3 bases short, with 13 bases between. There are 14 residues in the CDR3. Looked up from germline, CDR1 is SGHTA and CDR2 is FQGNSA. The chain's CDR3 is CASSSGTEDYEQYF. In DNA, the CDR3 is TGTGCCAGCAGCTCCGGGACGGAGGACTACGAGCAGTACTTC.

The CDR3 is CASSLSKTHSGNTIYF. The CDR3 bases are TGTGCCAGCAGTTTATCTAAAACACACTCTGGAAACACCATATATTTT. V gene TRBV27 combines with J gene TRBJ1-3; D uncertain. The ends were cut back, 0 bases at V and 0 bases at J, with 9 bases in the middle. The CDR3 is made up of 16 amino acids. CDR1 and CDR2 (germline): MNHEY, SMNVEV (reference sequence).

This sequence joins TRBV28 and TRBJ1-2, with TRBD1 as a possible D gene (5 bases). Trimming removed 8 bases at V and 3 bases at J, with 16 bases between. CDR1 MDHEN and CDR2 SYDVKM come from the germline V gene. The CDR3 contains 14 residues. The chain's CDR3 is CASRGTPAHYGYTF. The CDR3 DNA reads TGTGCCAGCCGTGGGACTCCGGCCCACTATGGCTACACCTTC.

The chain joins TRBV5-4 to TRBJ2-7, with D unclear. The CDR3 length is 13 residues. V was shortened by 3 bases and J by 2 bases, with 9 bases between the two germline ends. CDR1 is SGHNT and CDR2 is YYREEE in the germline V gene (reference sequence). CDR3 bases: TGTGCCAGCAGCTCTTCCCCGGCCTACGAGCAGTACTTC. Translating gives CASSSSPAYEQYF.